Listed here are 27 T cell receptor beta chains from one sample, sequenced in a study of T cell repertoires in cytomegalovirus infection (dated by TCRdb to about 2019). For sequencing, an Illumina HiSeq 1500 was employed. TCRdb reanalyzed the raw reads on its own, using fastp at Q25 for trimming and MiXCR for clone calling, and kept in-frame beta chains. Every distinct CDR3 protein forms one entry, paired with its most common genes and DNA. The sample table shows about 920,000 distinct CDR3 sequences, and about a third are seen once. The ten most abundant clones make up around 15% of the sample. These receptors are not linked to any known antigen. The sample's treatment or condition label, decoded: in vitro stimulation with specific CMV peptide epitopes to enrich CMV-specific T cells. Sample: cultured CD8+ T cells from PBMCs, taken from culture after CMV antigen stimulation. All receptors come from a human donor in good health (CMV status not recorded). Some clones in this sample may be carry-over from other donors' samples.

This clonotype was observed at least ten times. The chain employs TRBV7-8 and TRBJ2-7, with 10 bases that match TRBD1. Looked up from germline, CDR1 is SGHVS and CDR2 is FQNEAQ. The CDR3 has 15 residues. J was trimmed by 5 bases and V by 1 base; bases with no gene match: 5. The CDR3 nucleotides read TGTGCCAGCAGCTTAGGACAGGGGGCTGGGCACGAGCAGTACGTC. This sequence encodes CASSLGQGAGHEQYV.

This clonotype was observed many times. The rearrangement joins TRBV4-1 to TRBJ2-1; the match to TRBD1 covers 9 bases. The CDR3 length is 17 residues. After removal of 1 base from V and 1 base from J, the junction contained 5 bases not matched to a gene. Germline CDR1 is MGHRA and CDR2 is YSYEKL. The CDR3 sequence: CASSQAPGQGSYNEQFF. The CDR3 DNA is TGCGCCAGCAGCCAAGCCCCGGGACAGGGATCCTACAATGAGCAGTTCTTC.

This clonotype came up a few times. The chain uses TRBV4-3 and TRBJ2-2; D is perhaps TRBD1 (6 bases). The CDR3 is 15 amino acids. CDR1 and CDR2 (germline): LGHNA, YSLEER. Trimming removed 8 bases from V and 8 bases from J, with 21 bases in between. The CDR3 nucleotides are TGCGCCAGCTCCCCCCGGGACACGGGTTTTGGGGAGCTGTTTTTT. Translated, it gives CASSPRDTGFGELFF.

V gene TRBV20-1 combines with J gene TRBJ2-1; D remains ambiguous. Germline lookup yields CDR1 DFQATT and CDR2 SNEGSKA (reference sequence). This CDR3 contains 17 residues. V lost 0 bases to trimming and J lost 2 bases, with 17 bases between them. The CDR3 region is CSARDRSFTPTYNEQFF. DNA for the CDR3: TGCAGTGCTAGAGATCGATCGTTTACACCAACCTACAATGAGCAGTTCTTC.

This clonotype was seen a few times. V gene TRBV15 combines with J gene TRBJ1-5, with TRBD1 as a possible D gene (5 bases). CDR1 LNHNV and CDR2 YYDKDF come from the germline V gene (reference sequence). There are 16 residues in the CDR3. Trimming removed 4 bases at V and 3 bases at J, with 16 bases between. For the CDR3, the DNA is TGTGCCACCAGCACTCTCTCGGAGGGGAACAATCAGCCCCAGCATTTT. Residues: CATSTLSEGNNQPQHF.

The CDR3 region is CASSWSEHYGYTF. The CDR3 bases are TGTGCCAGCAGTTGGTCCGAACACTATGGCTACACCTTC. The chain employs TRBV27 and TRBJ1-2, with D unresolved. The CDR3 sequence is 13 residues long. Trimming left V 4 bases short and J 3 bases short, with 9 bases between. CDR1 MNHEY and CDR2 SMNVEV come from the germline V gene (reference sequence).

V gene TRBV27 combines with J gene TRBJ2-5, with 9 bases matching TRBD2. Germline lookup yields CDR1 MNHEY and CDR2 SMNVEV (reference sequence). After removal of 4 bases from V and 2 bases from J, the junction contained 11 bases not matched to a gene. The CDR3 has 17 residues. The DNA of the CDR3 is TGTGCCAGCAGTTCCCTCTCAAGCGGGGGGCTACAAGAGACCCAGTACTTC. Its protein product is CASSSLSSGGLQETQYF.

V and J are TRBV6-6 and TRBJ1-1; unclear D gene. Trimming removed 2 bases at V and 4 bases at J, with 11 bases between. Germline CDR1 MNHNY, CDR2 SVGAGI (reference sequence). This CDR3 spans 14 amino acids. CDR3 loop: CASSYVGGATEAFF. The CDR3 coding sequence is TGTGCCAGCAGTTACGTAGGTGGTGCCACTGAAGCTTTCTTT.

This clonotype has a handful of counts. The chain couples TRBV6-1 to TRBJ2-7, with a tentative D call TRBD2 (5 bases). Germline assignment: CDR1 MNHNS and CDR2 SASEGT. V lost 3 bases and J 3 bases, leaving 12 bases between the germline ends. The CDR3 extends over 14 amino acids. This chain's CDR3 is CASSDPWGDYEQYF. The CDR3 bases are TGTGCCAGCAGTGACCCCTGGGGAGACTACGAGCAGTACTTC.

To note about this clonotype: It may be a read error: a sequence one base away is much more abundant. The chain has TRBV12-3 or TRBV12-4 and TRBJ2-7; 8 bases line up with TRBD1. The V segment lost 10 bases and the J segment 4 bases; nucleotides outside the gene matches: 9. CDR3 size: 13 residues. The CDR3 reads CANSTGTGYEQYF. CDR3 coding DNA: TGTGCCAACTCGACCGGGACAGGTTACGAGCAGTACTTC.

The rearrangement links TRBV7-9 to TRBJ2-7; TRBD1 might be the D (6 bases). Germline lookup yields CDR1 SEHNR and CDR2 FQNEAQ (reference sequence). The germline V and J ends were trimmed by 5 bases and 7 bases, with 18 bases remaining between them. The CDR3 sequence is 14 residues long. CDR3 sequence reads: CASSASGVSSEQYF. CDR3 in DNA: TGTGCCAGCAGCGCCTCAGGGGTCTCCTCAGAGCAGTACTTC.

The chain combines TRBV4-3 with TRBJ2-1; D gene uncertain. The CDR3 length is 16 residues. Germline V gives CDR1 LGHNA, CDR2 YSLEER. The germline V and J ends were trimmed by 0 bases and 4 bases, with 13 bases remaining between them. The CDR3 region has the DNA TGCGCCAGCAGCCAAGATGGGGTAAAGGGTTACAATGAGCAGTTCTTC. Protein sequence: CASSQDGVKGYNEQFF.

The DNA of the CDR3 is TGTGCCAGCGAGGAGGGACAGCTCACTGAAGCTTTCTTT. Its protein product is CASEEGQLTEAFF. The chain recombines TRBV6-1 with TRBJ1-1, with 7 bases lining up with TRBD1. Germline lookup yields CDR1 MNHNS and CDR2 SASEGT. The CDR3 consists of 13 residues. Germline trimming cut 8 bases from V and 4 bases from J; bases unmatched to any gene: 7.

This clonotype was counted a few times. The CDR3 sequence: CASSYDRQNSYEQYV. The CDR3 nucleotides are TGTGCCAGCAGCTATGACCGACAGAACTCCTACGAGCAGTACGTC. This chain links TRBV6-2 or TRBV6-3 with TRBJ2-7; tentatively, D is TRBD1 (5 bases). V shed 6 bases and J shed 0 bases, with 15 bases lying between them. The CDR3 has 15 residues. Germline V gene lookup returns CDR1 MNHEY and CDR2 SVGEGT.

The gene calls are TRBV7-9 and TRBJ2-5, with D hard to call. Looked up from germline, CDR1 is SEHNR and CDR2 is FQNEAQ (reference sequence). V was cut by 6 bases and J by 0 bases, with 11 bases left in between. The CDR3 totals 14 residues. CDR3 in amino acids: CASRAPGHQETQYF. CDR3 nucleotides: TGTGCCAGCAGGGCTCCCGGCCACCAAGAGACCCAGTACTTC.

As for this clonotype: Mismatch with germline at one junction end may stem from a read error. The chain links TRBV27 to TRBJ1-3; 9 bases match TRBD1. This CDR3 contains 14 residues. Germline assignment: CDR1 MNHEY and CDR2 SMNVEV (reference sequence). The CDR3 loop is CVSRQGVSGNTIYF. Here the CDR3 DNA reads TGTGTCAGCAGACAGGGGGTCTCTGGAAACACCATATATTTT.

This sequence joins TRBV7-3 and TRBJ2-3; D might be TRBD2 (7 bases). Germline CDR1 is SGHTA and CDR2 is FQGTGA. The CDR3 has 15 residues. V shed 6 bases and J shed 3 bases, with 16 bases lying between them. The DNA for the CDR3 is TGTGCCAGCAGATTGACGGGGGGCTCGACAGATACGCAGTATTTT. This translates into CASRLTGGSTDTQYF.

This chain links TRBV14 with TRBJ2-1; maybe TRBD1 (6 bases). Germline V lookup: CDR1 SGHDN, CDR2 FVKESK. The V end lost 4 bases, the J end lost 2 bases, and 15 bases lay between the germline ends. CDR3 length: 16 amino acids. The CDR3 coding sequence is TGTGCCAGCAGCCCCGTCGGGACACTGACCTACAATGAGCAGTTCTTC. Its protein is CASSPVGTLTYNEQFF.

V and J are TRBV11-2 and TRBJ2-2; a weak D match, TRBD2 (5 bases). The CDR3 totals 16 residues. Trimming took off 2 bases at V and 5 bases at J, with 15 bases between the two ends. Germline CDR1 reads SGHAT; CDR2 reads FQNNGV. The CDR3 sequence is CASSLSKGRRTGELFF. The CDR3 region has the DNA TGTGCCAGCAGCTTATCGAAAGGAAGGAGGACCGGGGAGCTGTTTTTT. Using reference TRBV11-2 and TRBJ2-2 for the parts outside the CDR3, the full variable domain is EAGVAQSPRYKIIEKRQSVAFWCNPISGHATLYWYQQILGQGPKLLIQFQNNGVVDDSQLPKDRFSAERLKGVDSTLKIQPAKLEDSAVYLCASSLSKGRRTGELFFGEGSRLTVL.

The genes are TRBV11-2 and TRBJ1-1; 9 bases agree with TRBD1. The ends lost 4 bases at V and 0 bases at J; junction bases unmatched: 6. CDR1 is SGHAT and CDR2 is FQNNGV in the germline V gene. CDR3 length: 16 amino acids. Here the CDR3 reads CASSSGQGSLNTEAFF. The CDR3 nucleotides are TGTGCCAGCAGCTCCGGACAGGGGAGTTTGAACACTGAAGCTTTCTTT.

This clonotype occurred a few times. The chain employs TRBV7-9 and TRBJ1-3, with no clear D. The germline V gene encodes CDR1 SEHNR and CDR2 FQNEAQ (reference sequence). The CDR3 is made up of 18 amino acids. V was shortened by 1 base and J by 0 bases, with 16 bases between the two germline ends. CDR3 in DNA: TGTGCCAGCAGCTTAGAAGTTGGGCTCACACGCTCTGGAAACACCATATATTTT. It is translated as CASSLEVGLTRSGNTIYF.

The chain links TRBV27 to TRBJ2-7; D gene ambiguous. Trimming cost V 6 bases and J 1 base, with 10 bases left between them. The germline CDR1 and CDR2 sequences are MNHEY and SMNVEV (reference sequence). The CDR3 has 13 residues. The CDR3 loop reads CASSSRRSYEQYF. In nucleotides, the CDR3 is TGTGCCAGCAGCTCTAGGAGATCCTACGAGCAGTACTTC.

V gene TRBV28 combines with J gene TRBJ2-7, with D perhaps TRBD1 or TRBD2 (5 bases each). CDR1 and CDR2 from the germline V gene are MDHEN and SYDVKM. V lost 4 bases and J lost 6, with 16 bases in between. The CDR3 length is 14 residues. In DNA, the CDR3 is TGTGCCAGCAGTTCGAACGTGAGGGGCTTCGAGCAGTACGTC. Its translation is CASSSNVRGFEQYV.

This clonotype was detected a few times. The gene calls are TRBV9 and TRBJ2-1, with 8 bases that match TRBD1. CDR1 SGDLS and CDR2 YYNGEE come from the germline V gene. V lost 5 bases, J lost 0 bases, and 7 bases stayed unmatched. CDR3 size: 16 residues. The CDR3 loop reads CASSGIQGVSYNEQFF. DNA of the CDR3: TGTGCCAGCAGTGGAATACAGGGGGTCTCCTACAATGAGCAGTTCTTC. The full variable domain, completed using reference TRBV9 and TRBJ2-1, is DSGVTQTPKHLITATGQRVTLRCSPRSGDLSVYWYQQSLDQGLQFLIQYYNGEERAKGNILERFSAQQFPDLHSELNLSSLELGDSALYFCASSGIQGVSYNEQFFGPGTRLTVL.

With regard to this clonotype: At one of its ends the junction is not consistent with the germline gene, which may arise from a read error. This rearrangement joins TRBV4-1 to TRBJ2-3; 11 nucleotides agree with TRBD2. This CDR3 is built from 18 residues. CDR1 MGHRA and CDR2 YSYEKL come from the germline V gene. The CDR3 is CASSQDSTSGDRTDTQYF. In DNA, the CDR3 is TGTGCCAGCAGCCAAGATTCGACTAGCGGGGATCGCACAGATACGCAGTATTTT.

This clonotype was found once. This chain joins TRBV3-1 and TRBJ2-5; D may be TRBD1 (6 bases). This CDR3 contains 14 residues. Trimming pared 0 bases from V and 1 base from J, leaving 6 bases between. Germline CDR1 and CDR2: LGHDT and YNNKEL (reference sequence). In DNA, the CDR3 is TGTGCCAGCAGCCAAGAACAGGGCCAAGAGACCCAGTACTTC. It is translated as CASSQEQGQETQYF.

The chain couples TRBV2 to TRBJ1-2; D gene uncertain. V was clipped by 9 bases and J by 2 bases, with 19 bases between them. The CDR3 totals 15 residues. Germline V gives CDR1 SNHLY, CDR2 FYNNEI. The DNA for the CDR3 is TGTGCCAGATCCCCTATCGGACTGCTAAACTATGGCTACACCTTC. Its translation is CARSPIGLLNYGYTF.